The source of this T cell receptor beta chain is a study of blood T cell repertoires in COVID-19 (dated by TCRdb to 2019 to 2021). Regarding the research as a whole: The collaborator samples originated in the United States, Italy and Spain and spanned the acute and convalescent phases of COVID-19. The repertoires were made available in a free public database intended to serve as a resource for research on the immune response to SARS-CoV-2. Samples were obtained from the ongoing ImmuneRACE study (first 160 participants) and from 1,254 subjects provided by 6 global collaborators. The material from the prospective study consisted of cDNA or gDNA derived from T cells, B-cell-depleted T cells, or PBMCs. Nearly every sample came with metadata listing a de-identified subject ID, COVID-19 status, age in years and sex. Where HLA class I and class II types were available, the types were taken from metadata supplied by the sample provider, not from assay-based typing. Subjects who had been exposed to COVID-19, were actively infected with it, or had recovered from it provided the deeply sampled blood TCRbeta repertoires that made up the dataset.

As for this clone: The antigen this receptor binds is unknown. No base-level quality is on record; no much larger clone is a single base apart.

CDR1 and CDR2, looked up from the germline V gene, are SGHTA and FQGTGA. The CDR3 goes from the cysteine to the phenylalanine over 16 residues. Solely the CDR3 DNA is kept, with 48 bases framed from the first base. Ends trimmed: V by 2 bases, J by 0 bases; bases unmatched to a gene: 4. Participants in the prospective study were enrolled through a virtual design, were aged about 18 to 89 years, and lived in 20 to 30 United States geographic areas. In the prospective study, cohorts were assigned on the basis of participant-reported clinical history obtained from a screening survey and a study questionnaire. Recovered participants in ImmuneRACE Cohort 3 were defined by two consecutive negative NP/OP PCR tests, clearance by a healthcare professional, or resolution of symptoms. Mobile phlebotomists in the prospective study collected whole blood, serum and a nasopharyngeal or oropharyngeal swab from every participant. Over an approximately 2-month period, participants in the prospective study had the option of providing additional blood draws and questionnaires. Before DNA extraction, blood samples from the prospective study were shipped at room temperature or frozen.

The immunoSEQ Assay, a bias-controlled multiplex PCR, was used to amplify TCRbeta CDR3 regions from genomic DNA. The published analysis was carried out like this. Nucleated cell counts per sample were estimated from amplification of reference gene primers within the assay. To quantify the absolute abundance of each unique TCRbeta CDR3 rearrangement, sequence reads were collapsed and filtered. For each sample, productive Simpson clonality was calculated as the square root of Simpson's diversity index across productive rearrangements. The table was pulled from immuneACCESS by TCRdb, which kept in-frame rearrangements only. Such tables lose some clones; where checked, under half of the loss comes from unresolved V genes, and the rest has no known cause. V, J and clone size are those of that table, while D and trimming were read from the DNA. Across this sample there are 200,000 to 250,000 clones, with less than 90% seen only once. The ten largest clones represent roughly 2.7% of the sample.

Paper-wide results and their limitations: Clinical and demographic metadata were provided uncurated, with the amount varying by source and participant.

Material for sequencing was PBMCs or T cells enriched from blood (not recorded which). Recombination connected TRBV7-3 to TRBJ2-1; 7 nucleotides in the junction match TRBD2. This receptor was identified in a woman aged 25 to 45 who had recovered from COVID-19. Here the CDR3 is given as CASSLRRGSSYNEQFF. The DNA is TGTGCCAGCAGCTTACGGCGGGGGAGCTCCTACAATGAGCAGTTCTTC.